The source of this TCR beta chain is a study of metastatic and nonmetastatic thyroid tumors. Patients had received no treatment of any kind before thyroid surgery. TCRdb redid the clone calls on the PCR reads using MiXCR. The sample consists of about 39,000 clones, roughly a fifth of them appearing once. From germline, CDR1 is LGHNA and CDR2 YNFKEQ. Trimming took 3 bases from V and 1 from J; bases not matched to a gene: 7. The CDR3 consists of 17 residues. In its sample, this clone was seen many times. This sequence was found in a female donor with papillary thyroid cancer or a benign thyroid nodule (not recorded which). Some clones in this sample may be carry-over from other donors' samples. The chain carries TRBV4-2 and TRBJ2-5; TRBD2 matches 11 bases. Sequenced sample: blood. CDR3 residues: CASSQGGLAASQETQYF. CDR3 sequence (DNA): TGTGCCAGCAGCCAGGGGGGACTAGCGGCTTCCCAAGAGACCCAGTACTTC.